This TCR beta chain appears in the sequencing data of a study of graft-versus-host responses after intestinal transplantation. At the level of the study: All recipients were given anti-thymocyte globulin induction, and tacrolimus and steroids were then administered for 3 to 4 years.

CDR1 is MRHNA, CDR2 SNTAGT, per germline. Losses at the gene ends were 5 bases for V and 0 bases for J; bases not matched to a gene: 16. The CDR3 sequence is 19 residues long. A note on this clone: No antigen is known for it.

Study outcomes and limitations: Researchers found peak circulating GvH clone levels linked to early post-transplant HvG declines. Individuals who had graft-donor T cell macrochimerism had allografts that showed high graft-versus-host to host-versus-graft clonal ratios.

Sequencing was performed with immunoSEQ multiplex PCR; in TCRdb, only in-frame clones are kept and a portion is missing. The table has approximately 39,000 clones, roughly 95% seen once. The TCR sequence derives from a human donor who was the organ donor for an intestinal transplant. The material sequenced was unstimulated CD4+ T cells sorted from spleen or lymph node cells, taken before transplant. The rearrangement uses TRBV6-4 and TRBJ2-7; 10 bases agree with TRBD1. The CDR3 spells CASSSAGTGVVQSSYEQYF. CDR3 in DNA: TGTGCCAGCAGTAGCGCCGGGACAGGGGTCGTTCAAAGCTCCTACGAGCAGTACTTC.